One T cell receptor beta chain is described in this entry. Repertoires were generated with immunoSEQ multiplex PCR, while TCRdb's copy carries only in-frame clones and drops some. Altogether approximately 16,000 clones are present, about 93% being singletons, with the ten largest covering 0.6% to 0.75%. The sample originates from a study of circulating and synovial CD4+ cells in juvenile arthritis. Germline assignment: CDR1 MDHEN and CDR2 SYDVKM. V lost 5 bases and J 0 bases, leaving 12 bases between the germline ends. The CDR3 spans 15 residues. This TCR came from a human donor with juvenile idiopathic arthritis. Source material: CD4+ T cells from blood. V and J are TRBV28 and TRBJ2-3; D not resolved. CDR3 loop: CASSPQRTSTDTQYF. CDR3 DNA sequence: TGTGCCAGCAGTCCCCAGCGAACTAGCACAGATACGCAGTATTTT.